The sequence of this T cell receptor beta chain was determined in a study of follicular helper T cells after annual influenza vaccination. Study details: Across the 2013-2014, 2014-2015 and 2015-2016 vaccination seasons, some subjects were resampled. Study findings and constraints: Plasmablast frequency change correlated with clonality change in ICOS+CD38+ cTfh.

Measured with immunoSEQ multiplex PCR; TCRdb has only the in-frame clones, and not every one. This table has roughly 4,600 clones, 82% appearing once. Documented time point: 2015-2016 season, pre-vaccination. Worth noting for this clone: Its specificity is not known.

From germline, CDR1 is SGHRS and CDR2 YFSETQ. The V and J ends lost 1 base and 3 bases respectively, with 7 bases between them. The CDR3 has 14 amino acids. The material sequenced was CXCR5+ CD38- circulating T follicular helper cells from blood, taken on the day of influenza vaccination. Stated subset: circulating Tfh, non-naive CD4+CXCR5+PD-1+ (ICOS+CD38+ or ICOS-CD38-). This receptor was identified in an adult who received the influenza vaccine. V usage is TRBV5-1 and J usage is TRBJ1-4, with D unclear. CDR3 region: CASSLTGSNEKLFF. Written as DNA, the CDR3 is TGCGCCAGCAGCTTGACTGGGTCTAATGAAAAACTGTTTTTT.